This TCR beta chain was captured by sequencing in a study of cytomegalovirus exposure and HLA in healthy donors. This clone has a handful of counts. Researchers ran the PCR with 60 Vbeta and 13 Jbeta primers. The protocol was immunoSEQ multiplex PCR, while the TCRdb copy is restricted to in-frame clones and leaves out a portion. The table includes fewer than 200,000 clones, around 75% detected once. Sample: PBMCs. This clonotype was sampled from a male donor in good health and CMV-seronegative.

CDR3 region: CATSSSGEPNEQYF. In nucleotides, the CDR3 is TGTGCCACCAGCAGTAGCGGGGAACCCAACGAGCAGTACTTC. V gene TRBV15 combines with J gene TRBJ2-7; 8 bases map to TRBD2. The CDR3 has 14 amino acids. With 3 bases clipped from V and 5 bases from J, the junction kept 6 bases outside the gene matches. Germline CDR1 reads LNHNV; CDR2 reads YYDKDF (reference sequence).